This T cell receptor (beta chain) was retrieved from a study of monozygotic twins with inflammatory bowel disease. Whole-study findings and limits: Researchers reported no repertoire similarity difference between concordant and discordant twins, possibly from limited power.

As regards this clonotype: Its antigen is not known.

The authors ran two nested PCRs of approximately 16 and 10 cycles on TCRalpha and TCRbeta cDNA. TCRdb re-called the 5' RACE reads and gives one entry per CDR3 protein, without DNA. This listing includes under 150,000 distinct CDR3 sequences. This CDR3 has 13 amino acids. In germline, CDR1 is DFQATT, CDR2 SNEGSKA (reference sequence). This clonotype originated in a human donor with ulcerative colitis or Crohn's disease, or a healthy co-twin of an affected twin (not recorded which). The source material was blood. The rearrangement uses TRBV20-1 and TRBJ2-7; TCRdb's D call of TRBD1 is untestable without DNA. The CDR3 spells CSVTRGYRGEQYF.